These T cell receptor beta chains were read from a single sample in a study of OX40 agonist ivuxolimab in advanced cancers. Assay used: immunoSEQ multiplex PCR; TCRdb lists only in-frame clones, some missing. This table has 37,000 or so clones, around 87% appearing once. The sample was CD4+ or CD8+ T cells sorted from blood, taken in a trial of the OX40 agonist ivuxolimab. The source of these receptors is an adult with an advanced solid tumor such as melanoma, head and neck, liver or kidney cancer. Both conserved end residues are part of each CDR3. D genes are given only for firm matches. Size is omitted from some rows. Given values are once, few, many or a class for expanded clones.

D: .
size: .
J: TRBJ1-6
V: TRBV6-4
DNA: TGTGCCAGCAGTGACGGGAATTCACCCCTCCACTTT
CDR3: CASSDGNSPLHF

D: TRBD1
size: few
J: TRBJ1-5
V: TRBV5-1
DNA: TGCGCCAGCAGCTGGCTAGGACAGGAGAATCAGCCCCAGCATTTT
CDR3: CASSWLGQENQPQHF

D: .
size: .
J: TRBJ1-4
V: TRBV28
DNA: TGTGCCAGCAGTTTCGTCAGGGGAAGTGAAAAACTGTTTTTT
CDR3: CASSFVRGSEKLFF

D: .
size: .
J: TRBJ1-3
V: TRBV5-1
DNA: TGCGCCAGCAGCCGGGAGGTGTCCGCCAAAACCATATATTTT
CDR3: CASSREVSAKTIYF

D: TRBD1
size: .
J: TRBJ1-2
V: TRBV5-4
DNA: TGTGCCAGCAGCGCACCGGGACAGGGGGCGCATGGCTACACCTTC
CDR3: CASSAPGQGAHGYTF

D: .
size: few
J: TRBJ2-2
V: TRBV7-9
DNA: TGTGCCAGCAGCCATGTGGGGGTCGCGAACACCGGGGAGCTGTTTTTT
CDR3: CASSHVGVANTGELFF

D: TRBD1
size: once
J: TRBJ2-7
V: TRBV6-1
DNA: TGTGCCACCGAAACAGGGGCCTCAAGTCAGCAGTACTTC
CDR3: CATETGASSQQYF

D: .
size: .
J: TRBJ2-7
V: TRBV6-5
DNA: TGTGCCAGCAGCCCCCGGGACATCGACTACGAGCAGTACTTC
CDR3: CASSPRDIDYEQYF

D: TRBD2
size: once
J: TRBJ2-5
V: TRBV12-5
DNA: TGTGCTAGTGGTTTGGGCCTACTAGCGGACCAAGAGACCCAGTACTTC
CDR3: CASGLGLLADQETQYF

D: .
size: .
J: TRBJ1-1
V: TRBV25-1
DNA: TGTGCCAGCGAGGACAGCTGGGGCACTGAAGCTTTCTTT
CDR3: CASEDSWGTEAFF

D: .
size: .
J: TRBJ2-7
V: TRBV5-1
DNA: TGCGCCAGCAGCTTGGGGCAGGGTATCCACGAGCAGTACTTC
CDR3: CASSLGQGIHEQYF

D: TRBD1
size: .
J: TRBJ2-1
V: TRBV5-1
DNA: TGCGCCAGCAGCTTGGACGGGGACAGGGGGTACAATGAGCAGTTCTTC
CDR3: CASSLDGDRGYNEQFF

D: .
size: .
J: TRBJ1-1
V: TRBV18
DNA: TGTGCCAGCTCACCACCAGGTGGTTCTGGCAGTGAAGCTTTCTTT
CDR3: CASSPPGGSGSEAFF

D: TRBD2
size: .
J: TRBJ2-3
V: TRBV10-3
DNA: TGTGCCTTCGGGACTAGCGCGGGGTTAGGCACAGATACGCAGTATTTT
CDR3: CAFGTSAGLGTDTQYF

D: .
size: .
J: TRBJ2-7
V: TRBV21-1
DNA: TGTGCCAGCAGCACCCTCCTGGCGGAAGACTTCTACGAGCAGTACTTC
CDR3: CASSTLLAEDFYEQYF

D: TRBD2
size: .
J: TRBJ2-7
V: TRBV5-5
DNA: TGTGCCAGCAGCTCCTATGGGGTTAGCGGGGGGGCCGACGAGCAGTACTTC
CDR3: CASSSYGVSGGADEQYF

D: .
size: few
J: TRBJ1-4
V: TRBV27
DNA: TGTGCCAGCAGCTCCCTTGGAAAACTGTTTTTT
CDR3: CASSSLGKLFF

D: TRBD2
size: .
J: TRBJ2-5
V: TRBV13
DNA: TGTGCCAGCAGCTTAGGGGTTAGCGGGGAGACCCAGTACTTC
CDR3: CASSLGVSGETQYF

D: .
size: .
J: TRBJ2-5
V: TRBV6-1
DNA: TGTGCCAGCAGCGATAAGTCGCGGGGTGCCCAGTACTTC
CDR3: CASSDKSRGAQYF

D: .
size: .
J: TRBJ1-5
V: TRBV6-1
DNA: TGTGCCAGCAGTGGACAACGACAGCCCAATCAGCCCCAGCATTTT
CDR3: CASSGQRQPNQPQHF

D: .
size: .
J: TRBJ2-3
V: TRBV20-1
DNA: TGCAGTGCTGTAGCGGTCGATACGCAGTATTTT
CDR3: CSAVAVDTQYF

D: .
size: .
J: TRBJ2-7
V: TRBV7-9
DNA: TGTGCCAGCAGCTTACGCCAGGGCTCGACGGACGAGCAGTACTTC
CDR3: CASSLRQGSTDEQYF

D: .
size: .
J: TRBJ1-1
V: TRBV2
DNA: TGTGCCAGCATAGGGGGAGGCACTGAAGCTTTCTTT
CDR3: CASIGGGTEAFF

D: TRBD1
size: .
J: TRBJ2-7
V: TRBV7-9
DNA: TGTGCCAGCAGCCGCGACAGGGGAAGCGCGGAGTACTTC
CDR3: CASSRDRGSAEYF

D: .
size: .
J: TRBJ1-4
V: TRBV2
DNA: TGTGCCAGCAGTGTGAGTGGTTTTAATGAAAAACTGTTTTTT
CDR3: CASSVSGFNEKLFF

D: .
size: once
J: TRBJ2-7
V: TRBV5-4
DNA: TGTGCCAGCAGCTCCGTGAATAATCCGGCCTACGAGCAGTACTTC
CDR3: CASSSVNNPAYEQYF

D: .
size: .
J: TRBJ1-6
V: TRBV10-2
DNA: TGCGCCAGCACCGGGCAGGATTCGACTTCACCCCTCCACTTT
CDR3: CASTGQDSTSPLHF

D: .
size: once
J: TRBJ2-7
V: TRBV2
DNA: TGTGCCAGCAACGACGGCTACGAGCAGTACTTC
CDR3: CASNDGYEQYF

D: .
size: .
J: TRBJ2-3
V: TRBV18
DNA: TGTGCCAGCTCACCACAAACAGATACGCAGTATTTT
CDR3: CASSPQTDTQYF

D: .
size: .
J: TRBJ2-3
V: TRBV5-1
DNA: TGCGCCAGCAGCTTAGGAGCAGATACGCAGTATTTT
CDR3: CASSLGADTQYF

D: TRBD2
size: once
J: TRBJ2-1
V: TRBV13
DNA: TGTGCCAGCAGCGATACTAGCGGGGGGGCAGATGAGCAGTTCTTC
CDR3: CASSDTSGGADEQFF

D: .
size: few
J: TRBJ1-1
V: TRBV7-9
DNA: TGTGCCAGCAACACACTACAGTTTAGGGCTTTCTTT
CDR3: CASNTLQFRAFF

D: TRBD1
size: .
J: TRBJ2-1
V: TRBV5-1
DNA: TGCGCCAGCAGCCCCTGGGACAGGGCAAATGAGCAGTTCTTC
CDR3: CASSPWDRANEQFF

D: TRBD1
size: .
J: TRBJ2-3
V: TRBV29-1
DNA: TGCAGCGTTGAAGATCCCGACAGGGTGGATACGCAGTATTTT
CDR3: CSVEDPDRVDTQYF

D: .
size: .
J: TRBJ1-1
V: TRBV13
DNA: TGTGCCAGCAGCCGAGCGGAGGGAGGCACTGAAGCTTTCTTT
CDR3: CASSRAEGGTEAFF

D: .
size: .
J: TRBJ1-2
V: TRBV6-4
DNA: TGTGCCAGCAGTTACGGTGGGACCCTAAGGGGCTACACCTTC
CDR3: CASSYGGTLRGYTF

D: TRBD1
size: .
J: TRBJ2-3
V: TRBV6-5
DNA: TGTGCCAGCAGCCCTGACAGGGGCACAGATACGCAGTATTTT
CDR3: CASSPDRGTDTQYF